This is a list of T cell receptor beta chains from one sample in a study of T cells after yellow fever vaccination. One entry per CDR3 protein results from TCRdb running MiXCR on the 5' RACE reads. This sample has hundreds of thousands of distinct CDR3 sequences, with roughly 4.8% found just once. The input for sequencing was CD4+ T cells sorted from PBMCs, taken on the day of the yellow fever booster vaccination. Receptors were obtained from a man between 18 and 35 years old who received the YFV17D yellow fever vaccine. Each CDR3 is given with its conserved first and last residue. The D gene is left open where the match is weak. Only part of the rows carry a size: once, few, many, or a class if the clone is expanded.

NA,few,TRBJ2-1,TRBV6-6,TGTGCCAGCAGCTCGATATACGAGCAGTTCTTC,CASSSIYEQFF
TRBD2,few,TRBJ2-1,TRBV9,TGTGCCAGCAGCGCTACTCTAGCGGGGGGGCTGAATGAGCAGTTCTTC,CASSATLAGGLNEQFF
NA,few,TRBJ2-1,TRBV5-1,TGCGCCAGCAGCTTGGGACTAGATCCCACCAATGAGCAGTTCTTC,CASSLGLDPTNEQFF
NA,many,TRBJ2-3,TRBV24-1,TGTGCCACCAGTGATTTTGCAGATACGCAGTATTTT,CATSDFADTQYF
NA,many,TRBJ2-2,TRBV5-1,TGCGCCAGCAGCTTGGCAGGGGATGGAACCGGGGAGCTGTTTTTT,CASSLAGDGTGELFF
NA,NA,TRBJ1-2,TRBV6-6,TGTGCCAGCAGTTACGGCGACGGACTCGTTAACTATGGCTACACCTTC,CASSYGDGLVNYGYTF
NA,many,TRBJ2-3,TRBV18,TGTGCCAGCTCACCAAGGCAGGGGAGCACAGATACGCAGTATTTT,CASSPRQGSTDTQYF
TRBD2,few,TRBJ2-5,TRBV5-1,TGCGCCAGCAGCTTGTCCCTGACTAGCGGGGGGCAAGAGACCCAGTACTTC,CASSLSLTSGGQETQYF
NA,NA,TRBJ1-1,TRBV2,TGTGCCTCCCAAGGAGAGGCACAAACAGAAGCTTTCTTT,CASQGEAQTEAFF
NA,many,TRBJ2-5,TRBV20-1,TGCAGTGCTCTAGGACCAGATCAAGAGACCCAGTACTTC,CSALGPDQETQYF
TRBD2,many,TRBJ2-1,TRBV20-1,TGCAGTGCTAGCGGGGGGGCCTTTTCCTACAATGAGCAGTTCTTC,CSASGGAFSYNEQFF
TRBD1,few,TRBJ1-4,TRBV20-1,TGCAGTGCTAGCAGGGGGCTTGAAAAACTGTTTTTT,CSASRGLEKLFF
NA,few,TRBJ2-5,TRBV7-9,TGTGCCAGCAGCCGCCTAGGAGGGGGCGAAGAGACCCAGTACTTC,CASSRLGGGEETQYF
TRBD1,NA,TRBJ2-2,TRBV7-2,TGTGCCAGCAGCTTAGCGGGACAGCCCACCGGGGAGCTGTTTTTT,CASSLAGQPTGELFF
NA,many,TRBJ2-7,TRBV29-1,TGCAGCGTTGATGGGACGGGCGAGCAGTACTTC,CSVDGTGEQYF